This T cell receptor (beta chain) stems from a study of blood T cell repertoires in COVID-19. Trimming stripped 8 bases from V and 1 base from J, with 18 bases between. CDR1 LNHDA and CDR2 SQIVND come from the germline V gene (reference sequence). This CDR3 has 16 amino acids. The repertoire was sequenced with immunoSEQ multiplex PCR; TCRdb's copy has only in-frame clones and lacks some. The sample has about 260,000 clones; about 87% are singletons. The sequencing sample was made of peripheral blood. This chain connects TRBV19 to TRBJ1-5; possible D gene TRBD1, 6 bases. This TCR was sampled from a man in his 60s who had recovered from COVID-19. Here the CDR3 reads CASGLYRDLSNQPQHF. CDR3 nucleotide sequence: TGTGCCAGTGGGCTCTACAGGGATCTGAGCAATCAGCCCCAGCATTTT.